This T cell receptor beta chain was identified during a study of T cell repertoires in cytomegalovirus infection. In the study overall: Public TCR beta signatures marked donors with CMV infection and the matching HLA. General study results and limits: Predominance within the ex vivo response was attributable to HLA-C-restricted CMV-specific TCR beta clonotypes. The cumulative frequency of public TCR beta families identified carriers of CMV plus the relevant HLA.

To note about this clonotype: Antigen: not known.

The CDR3 spans 15 residues. V gave up 9 bases and J gave up 2 bases, with 17 bases separating them. CDR1 KGHDR and CDR2 SFDVKD come from the germline V gene. MiXCR, run by TCRdb on the reads, gives a single entry per CDR3 protein. The sample consists of some 240,000 distinct CDR3 sequences, about a sixth of them appearing once. The J gene is TRBJ2-3, the V gene TRBV24-1; D is possibly TRBD2 (7 bases). This clonotype was sampled from a human donor in good health (CMV status not recorded). Some clones in this sample may be carry-over from other donors' samples. Sequenced sample: CD8+ T cells from PBMCs. In DNA form, the CDR3 reads TGTGCCACCGCTGGGGGGGCCTACGACACAGATACGCAGTATTTT. Translated: CATAGGAYDTDTQYF.